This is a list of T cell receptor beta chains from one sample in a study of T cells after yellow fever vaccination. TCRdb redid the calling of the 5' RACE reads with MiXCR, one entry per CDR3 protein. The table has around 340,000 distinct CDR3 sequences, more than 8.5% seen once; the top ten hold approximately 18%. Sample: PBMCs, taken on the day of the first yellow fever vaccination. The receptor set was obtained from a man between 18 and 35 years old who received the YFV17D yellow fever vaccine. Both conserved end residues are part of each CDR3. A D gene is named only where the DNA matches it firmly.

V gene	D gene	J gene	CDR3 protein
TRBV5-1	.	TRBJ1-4	CASSLGAGGEKLFF
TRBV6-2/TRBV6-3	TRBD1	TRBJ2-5	CASSYPGTGNFETQYF
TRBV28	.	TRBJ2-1	CASNTASYNEQFF
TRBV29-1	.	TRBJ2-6	CSVVGGGANVLTF
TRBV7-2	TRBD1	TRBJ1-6	CASSSQGVESPLHF
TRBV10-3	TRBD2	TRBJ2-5	CAISESSGVETQYF
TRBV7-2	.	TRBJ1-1	CASSSLGGGHTEAFF
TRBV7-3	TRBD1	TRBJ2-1	CASSPGQGREQFF
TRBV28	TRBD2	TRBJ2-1	CASSLRLANYNEQFF
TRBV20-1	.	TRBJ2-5	CSGVPHQETQYF
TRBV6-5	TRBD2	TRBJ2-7	CASSYAGAGAREQYF
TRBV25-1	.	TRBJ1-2	CASSDPNRAGYTF
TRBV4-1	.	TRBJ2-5	CASSLQAGVSETQYF
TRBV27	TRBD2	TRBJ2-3	CASNSPSGSTDTQYF
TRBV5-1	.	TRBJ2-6	CASSLDPFAGISSGANVLTF
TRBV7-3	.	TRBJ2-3	CASSVSGDRSTDTQYF
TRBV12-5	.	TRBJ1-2	CASGTLYGYTF
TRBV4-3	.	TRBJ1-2	CASSQAPNSWVYGYTF
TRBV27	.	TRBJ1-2	CASSLRQVGNYGYTF
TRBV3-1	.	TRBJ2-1	CASSQEYGRSYNEQFF
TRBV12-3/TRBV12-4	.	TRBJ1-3	CASRAWTVYF
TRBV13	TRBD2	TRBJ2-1	CASSFIAGGLANEQFF
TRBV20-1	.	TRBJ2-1	CSARMVGEQFF
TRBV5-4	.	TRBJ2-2	CASSVDRSWGELFF
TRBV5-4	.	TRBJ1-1	CASSLKAVGYTEAFF
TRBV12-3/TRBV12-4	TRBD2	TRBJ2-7	CASRGLAAEQYF
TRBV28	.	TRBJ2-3	CASSWSGDTQYF
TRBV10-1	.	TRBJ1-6	CASRQSYNSPLHF
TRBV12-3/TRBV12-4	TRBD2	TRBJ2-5	CASMINAGEGIETQYF
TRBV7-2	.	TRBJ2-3	CASSYKTGRTDTQYF
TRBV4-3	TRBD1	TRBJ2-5	CASSQGGQGIIGTQYF
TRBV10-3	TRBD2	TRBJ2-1	CAIRGLSEHEQFF
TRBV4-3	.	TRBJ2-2	CASSQSLNTGELFF
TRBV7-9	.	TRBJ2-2	CASSAGPQNTGELFF
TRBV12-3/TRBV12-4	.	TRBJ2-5	CVSGTRKTQYF